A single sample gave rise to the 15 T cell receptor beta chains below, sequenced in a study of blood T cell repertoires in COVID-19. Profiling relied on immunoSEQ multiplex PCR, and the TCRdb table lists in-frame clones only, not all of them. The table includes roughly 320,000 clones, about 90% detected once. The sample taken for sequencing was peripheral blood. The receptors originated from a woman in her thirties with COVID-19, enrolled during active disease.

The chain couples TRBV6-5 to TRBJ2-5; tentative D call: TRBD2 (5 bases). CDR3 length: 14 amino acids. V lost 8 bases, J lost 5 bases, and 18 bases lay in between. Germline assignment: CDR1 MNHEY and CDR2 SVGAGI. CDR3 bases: TGTGCCAGCCAGTCCCGGGGATTCGGGGAGACCCAGTACTTC. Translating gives CASQSRGFGETQYF.

CDR3 protein: CASKNPIYGYTF. The CDR3 nucleotides are TGTGCCAGCAAGAACCCTATATACGGCTACACCTTC. The V gene is TRBV6-5, the J gene TRBJ1-2, with no clear D. This CDR3 spans 12 amino acids. V lost 7 bases and J 8 bases, leaving 14 bases between the germline ends. Germline lookup yields CDR1 MNHEY and CDR2 SVGAGI.

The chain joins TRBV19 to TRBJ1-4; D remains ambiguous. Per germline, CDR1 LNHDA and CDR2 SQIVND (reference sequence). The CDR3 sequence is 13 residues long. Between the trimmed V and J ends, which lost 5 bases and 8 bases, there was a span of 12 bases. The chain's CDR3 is CASSSGRREKLFF. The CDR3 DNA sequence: TGTGCCAGTAGTTCCGGACGGAGGGAAAAACTGTTTTTT.

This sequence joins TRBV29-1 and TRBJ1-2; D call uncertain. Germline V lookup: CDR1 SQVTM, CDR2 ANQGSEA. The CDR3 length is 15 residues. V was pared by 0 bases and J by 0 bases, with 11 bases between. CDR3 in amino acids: CSVEDLYGANYGYTF. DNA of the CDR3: TGCAGCGTTGAAGATCTTTACGGAGCTAACTATGGCTACACCTTC.

In nucleotides, the CDR3 is TGTGCCAGCAGTCAGACTCCCGGGGCCTACAATGAGCAGTTCTTC. Residues: CASSQTPGAYNEQFF. This sequence joins TRBV2 and TRBJ2-1; maybe TRBD2 (5 bases). The V end was cut by 5 bases, the J end by 2 bases, with 13 bases between. Germline V CDR1 and CDR2: SNHLY, FYNNEI. The length of the CDR3 is 15 residues.

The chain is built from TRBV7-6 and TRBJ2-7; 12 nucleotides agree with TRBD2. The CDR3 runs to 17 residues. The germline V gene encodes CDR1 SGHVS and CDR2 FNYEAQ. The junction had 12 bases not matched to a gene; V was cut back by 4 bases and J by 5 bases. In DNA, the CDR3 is TGTGCCAGCAGCTCAACCTCTAGCGGGGGGGCCGACCACGAGCAGTACTTC. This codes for CASSSTSSGGADHEQYF.

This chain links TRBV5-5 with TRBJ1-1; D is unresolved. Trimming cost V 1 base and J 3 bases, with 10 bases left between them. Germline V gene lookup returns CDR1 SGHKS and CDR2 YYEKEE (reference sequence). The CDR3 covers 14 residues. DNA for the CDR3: TGTGCCAGCAGCTTGCGGGTCGACTACACTGAAGCTTTCTTT. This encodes CASSLRVDYTEAFF. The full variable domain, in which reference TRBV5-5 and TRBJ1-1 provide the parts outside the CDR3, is DAGVTQSPTHLIKTRGQQVTLRCSPISGHKSVSWYQQVLGQGPQFIFQYYEKEERGRGNFPDRFSARQFPNYSSELNVNALLLGDSALYLCASSLRVDYTEAFFGQGTRLTVV.

The CDR3 loop is CASSESLGIQYF. The CDR3 DNA sequence: TGCGCCAGCAGTGAGTCTCTCGGCATTCAGTACTTC. The chain joins TRBV10-2 to TRBJ2-4; D is unclear. The germline V and J ends were trimmed by 0 bases and 9 bases, with 6 bases remaining between them. The germline V gene encodes CDR1 WSHSY and CDR2 SAAADI. This CDR3 has 12 residues.

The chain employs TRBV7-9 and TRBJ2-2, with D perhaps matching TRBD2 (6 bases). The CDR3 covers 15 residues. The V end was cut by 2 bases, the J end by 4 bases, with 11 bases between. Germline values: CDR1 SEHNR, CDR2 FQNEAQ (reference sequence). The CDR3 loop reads CASSLLAGPTGELFF. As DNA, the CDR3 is TGTGCCAGCAGCTTATTGGCGGGGCCCACCGGGGAGCTGTTTTTT. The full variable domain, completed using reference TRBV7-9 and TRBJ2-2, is DTGVSQNPRHKITKRGQNVTFRCDPISEHNRLYWYRQTLGQGPEFLTYFQNEAQLEKSRLLSDRFSAERPKGSFSTLEIQRTEQGDSAMYLCASSLLAGPTGELFFGEGSRLTVL.

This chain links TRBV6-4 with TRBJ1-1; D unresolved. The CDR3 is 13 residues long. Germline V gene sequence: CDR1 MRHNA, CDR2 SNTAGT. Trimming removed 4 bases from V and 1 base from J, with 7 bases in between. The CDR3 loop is CASSVTENTEAFF. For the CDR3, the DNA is TGTGCCAGCAGTGTTACAGAGAACACTGAAGCTTTCTTT.

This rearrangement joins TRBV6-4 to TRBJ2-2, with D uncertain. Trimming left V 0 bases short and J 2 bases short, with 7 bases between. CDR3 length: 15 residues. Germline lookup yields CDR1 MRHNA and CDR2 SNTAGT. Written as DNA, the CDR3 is TGTGCCAGCAGTGACTCGGCAGGAAACACCGGGGAGCTGTTTTTT. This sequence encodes CASSDSAGNTGELFF.

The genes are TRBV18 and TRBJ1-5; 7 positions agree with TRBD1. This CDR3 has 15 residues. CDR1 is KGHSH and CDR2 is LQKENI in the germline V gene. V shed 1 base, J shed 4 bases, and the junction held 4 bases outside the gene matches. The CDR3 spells CASSPQGARNQPQHF. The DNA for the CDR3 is TGTGCCAGCTCACCACAGGGGGCAAGAAATCAGCCCCAGCATTTT.

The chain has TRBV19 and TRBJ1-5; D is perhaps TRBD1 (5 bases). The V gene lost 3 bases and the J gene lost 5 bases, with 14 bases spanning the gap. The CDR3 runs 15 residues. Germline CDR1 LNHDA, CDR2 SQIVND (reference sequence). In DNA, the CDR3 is TGTGCCAGTAGTATGCTCGGGGGTGGCGATCAGCCCCAGCATTTT. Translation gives CASSMLGGGDQPQHF.

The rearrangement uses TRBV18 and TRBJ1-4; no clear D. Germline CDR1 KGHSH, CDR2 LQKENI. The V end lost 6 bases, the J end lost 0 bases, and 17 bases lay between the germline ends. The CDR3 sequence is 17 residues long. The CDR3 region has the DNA TGTGCCAGCTCCGATACTCCTCCTGGAGCAACTAATGAAAAACTGTTTTTT. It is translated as CASSDTPPGATNEKLFF.

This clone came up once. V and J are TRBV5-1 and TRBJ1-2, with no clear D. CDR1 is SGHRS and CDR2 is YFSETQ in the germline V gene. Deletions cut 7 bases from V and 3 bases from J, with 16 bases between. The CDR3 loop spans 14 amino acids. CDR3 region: CASSDQGGYYGYTF. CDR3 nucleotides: TGCGCCAGCTCCGACCAAGGCGGATACTATGGCTACACCTTC.